The T cell receptor (beta chain) under discussion was sequenced for a study of blood T cell repertoires in COVID-19. Whole-study context: Researchers got acute and convalescent COVID-19 samples from the United States, Italy and Spain. From T cells, B-cell-depleted T cells, or PBMCs came the material, which was cDNA or gDNA.

The repertoire was sequenced with immunoSEQ multiplex PCR; TCRdb's copy has only in-frame clones and lacks some. The table shows around 160,000 clones, with about 86% occurring only once. The germline V and J ends were trimmed by 6 bases and 6 bases, with 14 bases remaining between them. Germline V gene lookup returns CDR1 MNHEY and CDR2 SMNVEV (reference sequence). The CDR3 has 14 residues. The J gene is TRBJ2-2, the V gene TRBV27; possibly TRBD2 for D (6 bases). This TCR came from a man between 60 and 75 years old with acute or convalescent COVID-19. What was sequenced was peripheral blood. The chain's CDR3 is CASRPSREAGELFF. Here the CDR3 DNA reads TGTGCCAGCAGACCTTCTAGGGAGGCCGGGGAGCTGTTTTTT.